The 11 T cell receptor beta chains in this list originate from one sample, sequenced in a study of cytomegalovirus exposure and HLA in healthy donors. Researchers ran the PCR with 60 Vbeta and 13 Jbeta primers. The assay was immunoSEQ multiplex PCR, and TCRdb's table has in-frame clones only and misses some. In the table there are some 150,000 clones, around 80% of which are singletons. Sequenced input: PBMCs. The receptors come from a woman in her late teens or twenties in good health and CMV-seronegative.

J is TRBJ1-2 and V is TRBV27; D uncertain. Trimming stripped 5 bases from V and 8 bases from J, with 15 bases between. The CDR3 sequence is 13 residues long. Per germline, CDR1 MNHEY and CDR2 SMNVEV (reference sequence). The DNA of the CDR3 is TGTGCCAGCAGTACGAAGGATTCCGGGGGCTACACCTTC. Translating it yields CASSTKDSGGYTF.

The J gene is TRBJ2-1, the V gene TRBV10-3; maybe TRBD1 (8 bases). The CDR3 spans 15 residues. Germline V CDR1 and CDR2: ENHRY, SYGVKD. Trimming cost V 4 bases and J 3 bases, with 13 bases left between them. The CDR3 bases are TGTGCCATCAGTGGGGAGGGACAGGACTACAATGAGCAGTTCTTC. It encodes CAISGEGQDYNEQFF.

The table lists this clone with a few counts. The J gene is TRBJ2-7, the V gene TRBV7-6, with TRBD1 as a possible D gene (6 bases). The CDR3 spans 14 residues. From germline, CDR1 is SGHVS and CDR2 FNYEAQ. Between the trimmed V and J ends, which lost 5 bases and 0 bases, there was a span of 11 bases. The CDR3 sequence: CASSPWTASYEQYF. Written as DNA, the CDR3 is TGTGCCAGCAGCCCCTGGACAGCCTCCTACGAGCAGTACTTC.

The chain has TRBV13 and TRBJ1-6; D is unclear. Trimming took off 6 bases at V and 4 bases at J, with 13 bases between the two ends. Germline V CDR1 and CDR2: PRHDT, FYEKMQ (reference sequence). This CDR3 region has 15 residues. The CDR3 bases are TGTGCCAGCAGGGAGGCGACGGCATATAATTCACCCCTCCACTTT. Protein product: CASREATAYNSPLHF.

The rearrangement joins TRBV6-1 to TRBJ2-3; 9 bases are a match to TRBD2. V dropped 7 bases and J dropped 7; count of bases not matched to a gene: 9. Germline CDR1 is MNHNS and CDR2 is SASEGT. The CDR3 extends over 14 amino acids. The CDR3 DNA reads as TGTGCCAGCACCAGCGGGGGGAATGTAAATACGCAGTATTTT. Its translation is CASTSGGNVNTQYF.

This clone was counted between two and nine times. The V gene is TRBV6-4, the J gene TRBJ2-1, with D possibly matching TRBD2 (5 bases). The length of the CDR3 is 15 residues. V lost 4 bases and J lost 6, with 16 bases in between. Germline CDR1 reads MRHNA; CDR2 reads SNTAGT. The CDR3 nucleotides read TGTGCCAGCAGTGGAGGCCAAGTAGGGAGCAATGAGCAGTTCTTC. This sequence encodes CASSGGQVGSNEQFF.

The rearrangement uses TRBV29-1 and TRBJ2-1; TRBD2 agrees at 14 bases. The CDR3 is 14 residues long. V lost 6 bases and J lost 9; bases outside the gene matches: 7. CDR1 is SQVTM and CDR2 is ANQGSEA in the germline V gene. The CDR3 reads CSVPTSGGAGEQFF. The CDR3 bases are TGCAGCGTCCCGACTAGCGGGGGGGCAGGTGAGCAGTTCTTC.

The chain couples TRBV18 to TRBJ2-1; TRBD1 matches 8 bases. CDR1 is KGHSH and CDR2 is LQKENI in the germline V gene. The CDR3 is made up of 13 amino acids. V trimming: 8 bases; J trimming: 7 bases; junction bases outside the gene matches: 7. Here the CDR3 DNA reads TGTGCCAGCGACTGGACAGGGAGGAATGAGCAGTTCTTC. This sequence encodes CASDWTGRNEQFF. Together with reference TRBV18 and TRBJ2-1, the CDR3 gives the full variable domain: NAGVMQNPRHLVRRRGQEARLRCSPMKGHSHVYWYRQLPEEGLKFMVYLQKENIIDESGMPKERFSAEFPKEGPSILRIQQVVRGDSAAYFCASDWTGRNEQFFGPGTRLTVL.

The CDR3: CASSFSGSNEKLFF. The CDR3 coding sequence is TGTGCCAGCAGCTTTTCAGGGTCTAATGAAAAACTGTTTTTT. The chain links TRBV5-6 to TRBJ1-4; possible D gene TRBD1, 5 bases. V lost 2 bases to trimming and J lost 3 bases, with 8 bases between them. The germline V gene encodes CDR1 SGHDT and CDR2 YYEEEE. The CDR3 covers 14 residues.

The chain uses TRBV4-1 and TRBJ1-4; 7 bases agree with TRBD1. The germline V gene has CDR1 MGHRA and CDR2 YSYEKL. The V and J ends lost 1 base and 5 bases, in that order; junction bases with no gene match: 4. There are 15 residues in the CDR3. CDR3 sequence: CASSQVGTVNEKLFF. CDR3 DNA: TGCGCCAGCAGCCAAGTTGGGACAGTGAATGAAAAACTGTTTTTT.

A note on this clone: The same CDR3 is also encoded by other DNA sequences in this sample. This rearrangement joins TRBV5-1 to TRBJ2-3; a possible D gene is TRBD2 (6 bases). Trimming took off 4 bases at V and 2 bases at J, with 11 bases between the two ends. The CDR3 contains 14 residues. The germline V gene has CDR1 SGHRS and CDR2 YFSETQ. CDR3 DNA: TGCGCCAGCAGCCCGGGACTTCCCACAGATACGCAGTATTTT. As protein: CASSPGLPTDTQYF.